A single sample is the source of the 9 T cell receptor beta chains below, sequenced in a study of T cell repertoires in cytomegalovirus infection. Their antigen targets remain unknown. TCRdb re-derived calls from the reads in MiXCR, one entry per CDR3 protein. This table has 700,000 to 900,000 distinct CDR3 sequences, approximately 32% appearing once. The sample in question was cultured CD8+ T cells from PBMCs, obtained from culture after CMV antigen stimulation. The receptors were sampled from a human donor in good health (CMV status not recorded). Some clones in this sample may be carry-over from other donors' samples.

J is TRBJ1-4 and V is TRBV7-9; D not resolved. V was cut by 3 bases and J by 0 bases, with 5 bases left in between. Germline V gene data show CDR1 as SEHNR and CDR2 as FQNEAQ (reference sequence). CDR3 length: 14 amino acids. DNA for the CDR3: TGTGCCAGCAGCTTCCCGTCAACTAATGAAAAACTGTTTTTT. This gives the protein CASSFPSTNEKLFF.

This clonotype was observed many times. This chain uses TRBV7-2 with TRBJ2-5; tentatively, D is TRBD2 (6 bases). This CDR3 region has 14 residues. Germline V gene sequence: CDR1 SGHTA, CDR2 FQGNSA. Trimming cost V 4 bases and J 5 bases, with 14 bases left between them. CDR3 protein: CASSSGVIWETQYF. Here the CDR3 DNA reads TGTGCCAGCAGCTCGGGGGTAATTTGGGAGACCCAGTACTTC.

This clonotype was recorded many times. V and J are TRBV7-8 and TRBJ2-5, with D unclear. CDR1 is SGHVS and CDR2 is FQNEAQ in the germline V gene. V lost 7 bases and J lost 3, with 18 bases in between. CDR3 size: 15 residues. The CDR3: CASTRRAPGEETQYF. The CDR3 DNA reads as TGTGCCAGCACCCGAAGGGCGCCGGGTGAAGAGACCCAGTACTTC. The full variable domain, rest sourced from reference TRBV7-8 and TRBJ2-5, is GAGVSQSPRYKVAKRGQDVALRCDPISGHVSLFWYQQALGQGPEFLTYFQNEAQLDKSGLPSDRFFAERPEGSVSTLKIQRTQQEDSAVYLCASTRRAPGEETQYFGPGTRLLVL.

In its sample, this clonotype was seen a few times. CDR3 nucleotides: TGCGCCAGCAGCCAAGCCCGCGGCTTCACTGAAGCTTTCTTT. Translated: CASSQARGFTEAFF. The chain recombines TRBV4-1 with TRBJ1-1; no clear D gene. V was clipped by 1 base and J by 4 bases, with 10 bases between them. This CDR3 is 14 amino acids long. Germline CDR1 and CDR2: MGHRA and YSYEKL.

The chain recombines TRBV19 with TRBJ2-1; 7 positions match TRBD1. Looked up from germline, CDR1 is LNHDA and CDR2 is SQIVND (reference sequence). CDR3 length: 17 amino acids. V lost 7 bases and J lost 0; bases outside the gene matches: 12. In DNA form, the CDR3 reads TGTGCCAGTATTATGAAGGGGGCCCCAAGCTCCTACAATGAGCAGTTCTTC. Protein sequence: CASIMKGAPSSYNEQFF.

This clonotype was found many times. The chain carries TRBV7-8 and TRBJ2-7, with TRBD1 identical over 10 bases. This CDR3 region has 15 residues. The germline V gene has CDR1 SGHVS and CDR2 FQNEAQ. Losses at the gene ends were 1 base for V and 5 bases for J; bases not matched to a gene: 5. The CDR3 here is CASSLGQGALHEQYF. DNA of the CDR3: TGTGCCAGCAGCTTAGGACAGGGGGCTTTACACGAGCAGTACTTC.

The V call is TRBV4-1, the J call TRBJ2-2, with 9 bases lining up with TRBD1. V trimming: 4 bases; J trimming: 0 bases; junction bases outside the gene matches: 6. This CDR3 comprises 17 residues. Germline V CDR1 and CDR2: MGHRA, YSYEKL. The CDR3 nucleotides are TGCGCCAGCAGCCCGTACAGGGGGCTACCGAACACCGGGGAGCTGTTTTTT. It is translated as CASSPYRGLPNTGELFF.

This clonotype has just a few counts. V and J are TRBV5-1 and TRBJ1-1; D gene ambiguous. CDR3 length equals 14 residues. CDR1 is SGHRS, CDR2 YFSETQ, per germline. The germline V and J ends were trimmed by 4 bases and 2 bases, with 12 bases remaining between them. DNA of the CDR3: TGCGCCAGCAGCCACGAAGGGTTCAACACTGAAGCTTTCTTT. This sequence encodes CASSHEGFNTEAFF.

The chain combines TRBV7-4 with TRBJ2-1; D unresolved. The V end was cut by 4 bases, the J end by 15 bases, with 13 bases between. Per the germline V gene, CDR1 is SGHVT and CDR2 is SQSDAQ. This CDR3 is 11 amino acids long. In DNA, the CDR3 is TGTGCCAGCAGCTCGGGCCCCGCCGCGTTCTTC. It encodes CASSSGPAAFF.